This TCR beta chain emerged from a study of shared clonotypes between healthy human individuals. For each subset, genomic DNA was distributed in equal portions over several immunoSEQ plates. Only in-frame clones appear in the TCRdb table, and some are missing; sequencing was by immunoSEQ multiplex PCR. The sample consists of millions of clones, around 95% of them appearing once. Turning to this clone: The antigen is undetermined.

Donors were Caucasian adults residing in Nashville, Tennessee, USA. Notes on the study in general: Depth of sequencing was expected to influence donor clonotype sharing.

In germline, CDR1 is MDHEN, CDR2 SYDVKM. This CDR3 comprises 16 residues. The J segment lost 8 bases and the V segment lost 6 bases, leaving 12 bases of the junction unmatched. The rearrangement links TRBV28 to TRBJ1-4, with 10 bases lining up with TRBD1. The clonotype was recovered from a man younger than 35 in good health. Sequencing was done on a sample of naive CD4+ T cells sorted from blood. Subset indicated: CD45RA+ positively selected. The CDR3 nucleotides read TGTGCCAGCAGCCCAAACCGGGACAGGGGTGGAGAAAAACTGTTTTTT. It is translated as CASSPNRDRGGEKLFF.